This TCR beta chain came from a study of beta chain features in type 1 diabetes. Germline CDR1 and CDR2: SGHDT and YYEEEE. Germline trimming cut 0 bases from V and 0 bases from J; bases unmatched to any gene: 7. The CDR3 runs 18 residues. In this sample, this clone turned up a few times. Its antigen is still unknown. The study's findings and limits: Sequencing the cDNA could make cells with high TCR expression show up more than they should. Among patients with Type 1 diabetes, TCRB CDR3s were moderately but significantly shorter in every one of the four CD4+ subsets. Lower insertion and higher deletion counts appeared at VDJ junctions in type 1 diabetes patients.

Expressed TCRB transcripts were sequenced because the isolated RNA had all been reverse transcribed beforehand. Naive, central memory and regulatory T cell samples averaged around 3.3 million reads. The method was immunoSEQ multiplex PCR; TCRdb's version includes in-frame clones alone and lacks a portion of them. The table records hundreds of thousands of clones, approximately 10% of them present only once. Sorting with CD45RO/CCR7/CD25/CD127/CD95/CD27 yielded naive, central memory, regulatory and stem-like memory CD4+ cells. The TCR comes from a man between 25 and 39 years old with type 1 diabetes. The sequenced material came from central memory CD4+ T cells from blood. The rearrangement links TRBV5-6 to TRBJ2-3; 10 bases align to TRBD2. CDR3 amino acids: CASSLVSSGGASTDTQYF. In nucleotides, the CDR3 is TGTGCCAGCAGCTTGGTATCTAGCGGGGGCGCTAGCACAGATACGCAGTATTTT.